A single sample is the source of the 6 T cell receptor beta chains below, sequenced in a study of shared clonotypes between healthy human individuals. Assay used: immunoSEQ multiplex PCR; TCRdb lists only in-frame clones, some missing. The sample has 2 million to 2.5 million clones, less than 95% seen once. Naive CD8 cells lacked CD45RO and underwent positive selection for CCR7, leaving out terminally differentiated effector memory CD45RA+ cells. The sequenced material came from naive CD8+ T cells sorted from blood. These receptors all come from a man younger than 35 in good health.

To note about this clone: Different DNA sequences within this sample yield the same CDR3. In DNA, the CDR3 is TGTGCCAGCAGTTTGCGCGATTACAATGAGCAGTTCTTC. Translation: CASSLRDYNEQFF. This sequence joins TRBV27 and TRBJ2-1; D unresolved. Looked up from germline, CDR1 is MNHEY and CDR2 is SMNVEV (reference sequence). Trimming removed 3 bases at V and 4 bases at J, with 7 bases between. This CDR3 spans 13 amino acids.

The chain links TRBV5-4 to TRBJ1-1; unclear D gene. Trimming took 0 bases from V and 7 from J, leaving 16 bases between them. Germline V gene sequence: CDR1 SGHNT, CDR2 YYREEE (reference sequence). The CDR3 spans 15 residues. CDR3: CASSLAGPAFGEAFF. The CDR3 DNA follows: TGTGCCAGCAGCTTGGCGGGCCCAGCTTTCGGTGAAGCTTTCTTT.

This CDR3 is CAWSVAHEKLFF. In DNA, the CDR3 is TGTGCCTGGAGTGTCGCCCATGAAAAACTGTTTTTT. The V gene is TRBV30, the J gene TRBJ1-4; D uncertain. Trimming took off 0 bases at V and 6 bases at J, with 5 bases between the two ends. This CDR3 is 12 amino acids long. CDR1 GTSNPN and CDR2 SVGIG come from the germline V gene (reference sequence).

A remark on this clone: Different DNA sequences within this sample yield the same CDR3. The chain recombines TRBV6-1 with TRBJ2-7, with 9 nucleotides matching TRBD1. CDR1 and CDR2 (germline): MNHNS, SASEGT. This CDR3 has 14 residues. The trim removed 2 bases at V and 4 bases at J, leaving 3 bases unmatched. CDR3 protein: CASSETGGAYEQYF. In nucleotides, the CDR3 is TGTGCCAGCAGTGAAACAGGGGGCGCGTACGAGCAGTACTTC.

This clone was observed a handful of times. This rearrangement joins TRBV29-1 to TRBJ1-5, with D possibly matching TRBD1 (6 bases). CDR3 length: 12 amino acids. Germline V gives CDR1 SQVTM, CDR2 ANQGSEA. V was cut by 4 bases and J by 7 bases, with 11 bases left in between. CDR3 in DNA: TGCAGCGTTGTTCAGCAGGGGCAGCCCCAGCATTTT. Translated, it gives CSVVQQGQPQHF.

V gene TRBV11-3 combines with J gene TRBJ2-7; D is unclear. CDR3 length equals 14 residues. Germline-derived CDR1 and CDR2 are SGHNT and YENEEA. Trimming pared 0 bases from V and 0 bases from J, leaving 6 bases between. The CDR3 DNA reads TGTGCCAGCAGCTTAGACAGGAGCTCCTACGAGCAGTACTTC. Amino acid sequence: CASSLDRSSYEQYF.